What follows are 27 T cell receptor beta chains derived from one specimen sequenced in a study of shared clonotypes between healthy human individuals. The method was immunoSEQ multiplex PCR; TCRdb's version includes in-frame clones alone and lacks a portion of them. Here the sample spans some 2,100,000 clones, about 93% being singletons. CD45RO-negative CD8 cells positively selected for CCR7 made up the naive population, which excluded terminally differentiated effector memory CD45RA+ cells. Sequences were obtained from naive CD8+ T cells from PBMCs. Receptors originate from a man between 18 and 29 years old in good health. Some clones in this sample may be carry-over from other donors' samples.

The chain uses TRBV4-1 and TRBJ2-7; no clear D gene. V was trimmed by 4 bases and J by 2 bases, leaving 15 bases between them. The CDR3 consists of 15 residues. Germline lookup yields CDR1 MGHRA and CDR2 YSYEKL. The CDR3 bases are TGCGCCAGCAGCCCACAAGACGATGGGGCCTACGAGCAGTACTTC. Residues: CASSPQDDGAYEQYF.

This rearrangement joins TRBV6-5 to TRBJ1-1, with D possibly being TRBD1 (5 bases). The CDR3 length is 12 residues. Per germline, CDR1 MNHEY and CDR2 SVGAGI. V gave up 7 bases and J gave up 4 bases, with 10 bases separating them. CDR3 sequence: CASMEGTTEAFF. As DNA, the CDR3 is TGTGCCAGCATGGAAGGGACCACTGAAGCTTTCTTT.

As for this clone: The same CDR3 also results from other DNA sequences found in this sample. CDR3 region: CASSFLGGANEQFF. For the CDR3, the DNA is TGTGCCAGCAGTTTCCTAGGGGGGGCTAATGAGCAGTTCTTC. This chain links TRBV27 with TRBJ2-1, with TRBD2 as a possible D gene (7 bases). CDR1 and CDR2 (germline): MNHEY, SMNVEV (reference sequence). This CDR3 comprises 14 residues. V was clipped by 3 bases and J by 7 bases, with 13 bases between them.

This clone was observed a single time. The gene calls are TRBV21-1 and TRBJ1-2. TRBV21-1 is noted as a pseudogene. CDR3 length: 20 residues. CDR3 protein: CASSKKRKTPGEGVRNGYTF. The CDR3, as DNA: TGTGCCAGCAGCAAAAAGAGGAAAACACCCGGGGAGGGAGTGAGAAACGGCTACACCTTC.

The V and J genes are TRBV9 and TRBJ2-7; 9 bases map to TRBD2. The CDR3 length is 15 residues. With V trimmed by 6 bases and J by 5 bases, 12 bases remained unmatched. Looked up from germline, CDR1 is SGDLS and CDR2 is YYNGEE. This CDR3 reads CASTREGLAFDEQYF. CDR3 DNA sequence: TGTGCCAGCACCAGGGAGGGACTAGCATTCGACGAGCAGTACTTC.

The genes are TRBV27 and TRBJ2-7; the D call may be TRBD1 or TRBD2 (6 bases each). Germline loops: CDR1 MNHEY, CDR2 SMNVEV (reference sequence). The germline V and J ends were trimmed by 2 bases and 11 bases, with 13 bases remaining between them. The CDR3 is 12 residues long. CDR3 in amino acids: CASSLVGGQEYF. CDR3 DNA sequence: TGTGCCAGCAGTTTAGTCGGGGGCCAGGAGTACTTC.

The chain is built from TRBV30 and TRBJ1-1; D ambiguous. The V end lost 0 bases, the J end lost 1 base, and 6 bases lay between the germline ends. This CDR3 is built from 13 residues. The germline V gene has CDR1 GTSNPN and CDR2 SVGIG (reference sequence). The DNA for the CDR3 is TGTGCCTGGAGTGTACCCTGGAACACTGAAGCTTTCTTT. Translation: CAWSVPWNTEAFF.

The CDR3 DNA sequence: TGTGCCAGCAGCTTGTCAGGGATCTACGAGCAGTACTTC. Translating gives CASSLSGIYEQYF. The chain uses TRBV11-2 and TRBJ2-5; D possibly corresponds to TRBD1 (5 bases). Near its end, the DNA agrees better with TRBJ2-7, so the J call may be wrong. CDR1 is SGHAT, CDR2 FQNNGV, per germline. This CDR3 comprises 13 residues.

CDR3 coding DNA: TGTGCCAGCAGCGCCGGGCCCAGCTCGATGGAGCAGTACTTC. Amino acids: CASSAGPSSMEQYF. The V and J genes are TRBV7-9 and TRBJ2-7; the D is unclear. Germline CDR1 and CDR2: SEHNR and FQNEAQ (reference sequence). CDR3 length: 14 residues. Trimming pared 5 bases from V and 7 bases from J, leaving 18 bases between.

The CDR3 loop is CASSKTLTGTVGNTIYF. The DNA of the CDR3 is TGTGCCAGCAGCAAGACTTTAACAGGGACAGTTGGAAACACCATATATTTT. The J gene is TRBJ1-3, the V gene TRBV7-6, with 7 bases fitting TRBD1. Per germline, CDR1 SGHVS and CDR2 FNYEAQ. The CDR3 length is 17 residues. After removal of 5 bases from V and 3 bases from J, the junction contained 13 bases not matched to a gene.

Remarks on this clone: Other DNA sequences in this specimen translate into the identical CDR3. The V call is TRBV5-1, the J call TRBJ2-7; the D gene could be TRBD1 or TRBD2 (5 bases each). CDR1 SGHRS and CDR2 YFSETQ come from the germline V gene. There are 15 residues in the CDR3. V gave up 0 bases and J gave up 1 base, with 11 bases separating them. This CDR3 reads CASSLEGTGSYEQYF. The CDR3 nucleotides read TGCGCCAGCAGCTTGGAAGGGACGGGATCCTACGAGCAGTACTTC. Together with reference TRBV5-1 and TRBJ2-7, the CDR3 gives the full variable domain: KAGVTQTPRYLIKTRGQQVTLSCSPISGHRSVSWYQQTPGQGLQFLFEYFSETQRNKGNFPGRFSGRQFSNSRSEMNVSTLELGDSALYLCASSLEGTGSYEQYFGPGTRLTVT.

This chain uses TRBV27 with TRBJ2-2; TRBD1 matches 10 bases. V was clipped by 2 bases and J by 6 bases; unmatched bases: 6. The CDR3 length is 16 residues. Germline V gene sequence: CDR1 MNHEY, CDR2 SMNVEV (reference sequence). In nucleotides, the CDR3 is TGTGCCAGCAGTTTACCAGGACAGGGGGGCGCCGGGGAGCTGTTTTTT. Amino acids: CASSLPGQGGAGELFF.

About this clone itself: The same CDR3 arises from other DNA sequences in this sample as well. This rearrangement joins TRBV28 to TRBJ2-7; TRBD1 matches 7 bases. Germline-derived CDR1 and CDR2 are MDHEN and SYDVKM. The V segment lost 3 bases and the J segment 3 bases; nucleotides outside the gene matches: 5. The length of the CDR3 is 14 residues. In DNA form, the CDR3 reads TGTGCCAGCAGTTTTCTGGCAGGGGGCTACGAGCAGTACTTC. Its protein is CASSFLAGGYEQYF.

This chain links TRBV14 with TRBJ2-7, with D unclear. The germline V and J ends were trimmed by 1 base and 3 bases, with 13 bases remaining between them. This CDR3 comprises 15 residues. Germline CDR1 is SGHDN and CDR2 is FVKESK. CDR3: CASSQGSPGFYEQYF. DNA for the CDR3: TGTGCCAGCAGCCAAGGGAGTCCGGGTTTCTACGAGCAGTACTTC.

This chain links TRBV4-3 with TRBJ1-1; no clear D gene. V was cut by 0 bases and J by 3 bases, with 11 bases left in between. The CDR3 extends over 15 amino acids. Germline V gene sequence: CDR1 LGHNA, CDR2 YSLEER. CDR3 DNA: TGCGCCAGCAGCCAAGATGGTCGAGGTGACACTGAAGCTTTCTTT. Translated, it gives CASSQDGRGDTEAFF.

This sequence joins TRBV5-6 and TRBJ2-7; the match to TRBD2 covers 12 bases. The CDR3 is 16 amino acids. Per germline, CDR1 SGHDT and CDR2 YYEEEE. The V gene end was trimmed by 0 bases and the J gene end by 3 bases; junction bases not matched to a gene: 4. CDR3 sequence: CASSLAPSGRVYEQYF. Here the CDR3 DNA reads TGTGCCAGCAGCTTGGCCCCTAGCGGGAGGGTCTACGAGCAGTACTTC.

The rearrangement joins TRBV4-1 to TRBJ1-6, with D unresolved. The germline V and J ends were trimmed by 0 bases and 8 bases, with 5 bases remaining between them. Germline V gene sequence: CDR1 MGHRA, CDR2 YSYEKL. The CDR3 consists of 13 residues. The CDR3 reads CASSQESDSPLHF. CDR3 coding DNA: TGCGCCAGCAGCCAAGAGTCTGATTCACCCCTCCACTTT.

This clone was seen just once. The V call is TRBV4-2, the J call TRBJ1-5; no firm D call. CDR1 and CDR2 (germline): LGHNA, YNFKEQ. The CDR3 length is 13 residues. V was trimmed by 3 bases and J by 8 bases, leaving 11 bases between them. CDR3 loop: CASSQFKSEPQHF. The CDR3 DNA is TGTGCCAGCAGCCAGTTTAAATCGGAGCCCCAGCATTTT.

V gene TRBV28 combines with J gene TRBJ2-3; tentative D call: TRBD2 (5 bases). Trimming cost V 5 bases and J 0 bases, with 12 bases left between them. The CDR3 length is 15 residues. Germline-derived CDR1 and CDR2 are MDHEN and SYDVKM. CDR3 bases: TGTGCCAGCAGTCCCTTTGCGGGCAGCACAGATACGCAGTATTTT. Protein: CASSPFAGSTDTQYF.

This rearrangement joins TRBV9 to TRBJ2-3; a possible D gene is TRBD1 (7 bases). Germline CDR1 and CDR2: SGDLS and YYNGEE. The V gene lost 4 bases and the J gene lost 0 bases, with 21 bases spanning the gap. The CDR3 contains 18 residues. CDR3 sequence: CASSPPWTGLTSTDTQYF. The CDR3 nucleotides read TGTGCCAGCAGCCCCCCGTGGACAGGACTAACTAGCACAGATACGCAGTATTTT.

The V and J genes are TRBV2 and TRBJ1-1; D uncertain. CDR1 is SNHLY and CDR2 is FYNNEI in the germline V gene. The CDR3 has 13 residues. Trimming left V 5 bases short and J 11 bases short, with 18 bases between. CDR3 sequence: CASSTRPLPDAFF. CDR3 sequence (DNA): TGTGCCAGCAGTACGAGACCCCTTCCCGACGCTTTCTTT.

The chain links TRBV9 to TRBJ2-3; perhaps D is TRBD1 or TRBD2 (5 bases each). The V end was cut by 4 bases, the J end by 2 bases, with 20 bases between. The V gene's germline CDR1 is SGDLS and CDR2 YYNGEE. The CDR3 has 17 amino acids. The CDR3 sequence: CASSPRGGYKITDTQYF. In DNA form, the CDR3 reads TGTGCCAGCAGCCCCCGGGGCGGCTACAAGATCACAGATACGCAGTATTTT.

The gene calls are TRBV11-1 and TRBJ2-5; 12 nucleotides align to TRBD2. Germline CDR1 reads SGHAT; CDR2 reads FQDESV (reference sequence). V shed 4 bases, J shed 1 base, and the junction held 7 bases outside the gene matches. The CDR3 has 17 amino acids. The CDR3, as DNA: TGTGCCAGCAGCTGGGGACTAGCGGGTGGGTCCCAAGAGACCCAGTACTTC. It translates to CASSWGLAGGSQETQYF.

V gene TRBV18 combines with J gene TRBJ2-1; 7 bases fit TRBD1. This CDR3 spans 15 amino acids. Trimming removed 3 bases from V and 7 bases from J; junction bases left unmatched: 9. Germline values: CDR1 KGHSH, CDR2 LQKENI. For the CDR3, the DNA is TGTGCCAGCTCACCCTTACAGGGGAAGTCGAATGAGCAGTTCTTC. Protein: CASSPLQGKSNEQFF.

V is TRBV2 and J is TRBJ2-1; the D gene could be TRBD1 or TRBD2 (10 bases each). CDR1 is SNHLY, CDR2 FYNNEI, per germline. The V end was cut by 6 bases, the J end by 0 bases, with 27 bases between. This CDR3 contains 20 residues. The CDR3 reads CASSPMRQGASGSSYNEQFF. CDR3 in DNA: TGTGCCAGCAGCCCGATGAGACAGGGGGCTAGCGGGAGCTCCTACAATGAGCAGTTCTTC.

The V call is TRBV28, the J call TRBJ2-7; a weak D match, TRBD1 (5 bases). The CDR3 has 12 amino acids. Germline V CDR1 and CDR2: MDHEN, SYDVKM. V shed 7 bases and J shed 4 bases, with 11 bases lying between them. The CDR3 DNA reads as TGTGCCAGCAAAGGGGATGAGTACGAGCAGTACTTC. Amino acids: CASKGDEYEQYF.

Turning to this clone: The same CDR3 can be traced to other DNA sequences in this sample. The chain is built from TRBV7-9 and TRBJ2-7; D uncertain. Germline CDR1 reads SEHNR; CDR2 reads FQNEAQ (reference sequence). This CDR3 contains 11 residues. Trimming took 2 bases from V and 7 from J, leaving 6 bases between them. In nucleotides, the CDR3 is TGTGCCAGCAGCTTATTCGGGGAGCAGTACTTC. Protein sequence: CASSLFGEQYF.